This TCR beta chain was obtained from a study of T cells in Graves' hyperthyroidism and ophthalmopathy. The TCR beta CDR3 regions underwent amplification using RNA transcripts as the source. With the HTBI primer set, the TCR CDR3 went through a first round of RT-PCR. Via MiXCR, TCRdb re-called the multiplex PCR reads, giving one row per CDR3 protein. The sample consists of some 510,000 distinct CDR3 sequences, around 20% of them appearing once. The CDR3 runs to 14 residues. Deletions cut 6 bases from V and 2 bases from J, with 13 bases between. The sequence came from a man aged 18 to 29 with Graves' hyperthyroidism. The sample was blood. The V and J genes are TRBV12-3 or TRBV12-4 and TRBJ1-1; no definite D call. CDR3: CASRVVGGNTEAFF. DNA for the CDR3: TGTGCCAGCAGGGTGGTGGGCGGTAACACTGAAGCTTTCTTT.